The present TCR beta chain was sequenced within a study of T cell changes during pregnancy in multiple sclerosis. The V gene end was trimmed by 0 bases and the J gene end by 4 bases; junction bases not matched to a gene: 2. The germline V gene encodes CDR1 MNHNY and CDR2 SVGAGI (reference sequence). The CDR3 is made up of 15 amino acids. Sequencing was performed with immunoSEQ multiplex PCR; in TCRdb, only in-frame clones are kept and a portion is missing. The sample has approximately 59,000 clones, about 90% seen once. The clonotype was recovered from a female donor in good health, enrolled as a control in a pregnancy study. Here the sequenced sample was peripheral blood, taken in the third trimester of pregnancy. The chain carries TRBV6-6 and TRBJ2-7; 11 bases fit TRBD1. CDR3 bases: TGTGCCAGCAGTTACTCCGGGACAGGGGGTTACGAGCAGTACTTC. It encodes CASSYSGTGGYEQYF.